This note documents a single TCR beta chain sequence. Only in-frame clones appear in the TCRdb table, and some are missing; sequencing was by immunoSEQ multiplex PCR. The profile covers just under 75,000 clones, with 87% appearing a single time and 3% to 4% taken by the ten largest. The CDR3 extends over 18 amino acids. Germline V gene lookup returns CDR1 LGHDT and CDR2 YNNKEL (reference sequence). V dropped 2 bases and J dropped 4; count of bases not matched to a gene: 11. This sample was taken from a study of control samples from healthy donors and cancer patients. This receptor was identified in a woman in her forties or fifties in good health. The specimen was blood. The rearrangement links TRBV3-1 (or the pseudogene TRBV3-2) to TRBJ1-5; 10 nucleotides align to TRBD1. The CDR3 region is CASSQSSGTGAPNQPQHF. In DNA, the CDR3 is TGTGCCAGCAGCCAATCATCCGGGACAGGGGCCCCAAATCAGCCCCAGCATTTT.